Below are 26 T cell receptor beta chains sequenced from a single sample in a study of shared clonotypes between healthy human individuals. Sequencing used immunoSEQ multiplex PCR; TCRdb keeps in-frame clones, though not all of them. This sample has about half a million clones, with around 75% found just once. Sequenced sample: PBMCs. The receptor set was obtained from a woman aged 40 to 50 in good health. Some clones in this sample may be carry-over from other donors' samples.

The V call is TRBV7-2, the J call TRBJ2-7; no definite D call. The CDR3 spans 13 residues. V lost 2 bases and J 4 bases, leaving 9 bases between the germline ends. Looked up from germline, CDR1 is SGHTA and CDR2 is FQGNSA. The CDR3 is CASSLLVKYEQYF. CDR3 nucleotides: TGTGCCAGCAGCTTACTAGTAAAGTACGAGCAGTACTTC.

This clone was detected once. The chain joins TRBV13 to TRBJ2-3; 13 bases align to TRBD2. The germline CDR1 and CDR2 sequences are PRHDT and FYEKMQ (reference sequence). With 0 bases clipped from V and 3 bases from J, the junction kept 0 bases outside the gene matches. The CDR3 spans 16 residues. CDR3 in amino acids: CASSLGGLAGTDTQYF. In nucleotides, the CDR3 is TGTGCCAGCAGCTTAGGGGGACTAGCGGGAACAGATACGCAGTATTTT.

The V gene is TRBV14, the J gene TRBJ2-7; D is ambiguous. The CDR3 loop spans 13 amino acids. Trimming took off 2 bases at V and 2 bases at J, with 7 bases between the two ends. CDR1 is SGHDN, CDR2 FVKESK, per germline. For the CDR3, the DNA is TGTGCCAGCAGCCAAAGGGTAACCTACGAGCAGTACTTC. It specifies CASSQRVTYEQYF.

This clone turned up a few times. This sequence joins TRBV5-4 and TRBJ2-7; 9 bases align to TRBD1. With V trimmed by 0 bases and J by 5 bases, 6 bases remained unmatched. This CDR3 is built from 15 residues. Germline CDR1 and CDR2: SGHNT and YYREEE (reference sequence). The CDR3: CASSLGGDRAHEQYF. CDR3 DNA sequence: TGTGCCAGCAGCTTGGGGGGGGACAGGGCCCACGAGCAGTACTTC.

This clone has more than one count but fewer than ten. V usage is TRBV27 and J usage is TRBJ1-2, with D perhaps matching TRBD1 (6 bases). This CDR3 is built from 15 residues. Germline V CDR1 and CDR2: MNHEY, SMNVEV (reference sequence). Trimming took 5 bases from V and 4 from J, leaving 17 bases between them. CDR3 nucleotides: TGTGCCAGCAGTCCCAGACAGGCCAGAGCCTATGGCTACACCTTC. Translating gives CASSPRQARAYGYTF.

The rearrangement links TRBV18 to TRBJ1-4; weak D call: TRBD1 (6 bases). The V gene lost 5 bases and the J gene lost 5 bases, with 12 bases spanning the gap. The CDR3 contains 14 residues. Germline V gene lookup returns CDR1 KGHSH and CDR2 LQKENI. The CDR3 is CASSADRQNEKLFF. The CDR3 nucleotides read TGTGCCAGCTCAGCCGACAGGCAGAATGAAAAACTGTTTTTT.

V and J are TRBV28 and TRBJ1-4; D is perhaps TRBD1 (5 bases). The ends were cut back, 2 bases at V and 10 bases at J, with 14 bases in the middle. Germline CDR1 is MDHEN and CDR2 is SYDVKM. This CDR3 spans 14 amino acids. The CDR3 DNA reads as TGTGCCAGCAGTTTAGGCAGGGCCAGTGGAAAACTGTTTTTT. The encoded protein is CASSLGRASGKLFF.

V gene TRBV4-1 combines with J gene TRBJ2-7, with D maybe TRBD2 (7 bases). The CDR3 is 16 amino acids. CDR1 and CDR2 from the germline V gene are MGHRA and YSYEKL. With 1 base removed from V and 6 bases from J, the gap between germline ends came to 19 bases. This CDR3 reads CASSQVGGGPLGEQYF. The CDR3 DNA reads TGCGCCAGCAGCCAAGTGGGCGGGGGCCCTCTGGGCGAGCAGTACTTC.

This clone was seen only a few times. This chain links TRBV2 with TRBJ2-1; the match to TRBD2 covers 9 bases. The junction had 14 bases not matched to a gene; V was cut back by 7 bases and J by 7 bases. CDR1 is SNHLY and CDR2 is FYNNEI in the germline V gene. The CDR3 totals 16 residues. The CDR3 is CASKPQRREGKNEQFF. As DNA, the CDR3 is TGTGCCAGCAAACCCCAGAGGCGGGAGGGGAAAAATGAGCAGTTCTTC.

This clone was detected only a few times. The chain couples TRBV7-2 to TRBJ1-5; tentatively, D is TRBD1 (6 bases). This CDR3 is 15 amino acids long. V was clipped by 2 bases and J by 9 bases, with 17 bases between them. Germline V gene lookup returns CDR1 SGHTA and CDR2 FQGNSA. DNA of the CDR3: TGTGCCAGCAGCTTAAGAGACAGGTTGGCTGGGCCCCAGCATTTT. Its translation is CASSLRDRLAGPQHF.

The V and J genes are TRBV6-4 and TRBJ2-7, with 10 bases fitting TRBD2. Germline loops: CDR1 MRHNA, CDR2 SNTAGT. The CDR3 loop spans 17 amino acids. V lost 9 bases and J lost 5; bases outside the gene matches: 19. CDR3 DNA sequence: TGTGCCAGAACCATCGAGGTACTAGCGGGATTTTCCAACGAGCAGTACTTC. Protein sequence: CARTIEVLAGFSNEQYF.

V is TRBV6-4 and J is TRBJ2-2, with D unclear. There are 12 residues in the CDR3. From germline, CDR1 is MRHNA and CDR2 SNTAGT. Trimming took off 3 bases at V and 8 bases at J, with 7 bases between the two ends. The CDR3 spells CASSEGVGELFF. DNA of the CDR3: TGTGCCAGCAGTGAGGGCGTTGGGGAGCTGTTTTTT.

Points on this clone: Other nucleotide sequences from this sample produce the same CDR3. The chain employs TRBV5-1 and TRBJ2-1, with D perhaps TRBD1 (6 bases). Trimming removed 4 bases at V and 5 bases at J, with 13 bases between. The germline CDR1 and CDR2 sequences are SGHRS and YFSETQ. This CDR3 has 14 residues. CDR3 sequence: CASSPQGPDNEQFF. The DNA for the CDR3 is TGCGCCAGCAGCCCACAGGGCCCGGACAATGAGCAGTTCTTC.

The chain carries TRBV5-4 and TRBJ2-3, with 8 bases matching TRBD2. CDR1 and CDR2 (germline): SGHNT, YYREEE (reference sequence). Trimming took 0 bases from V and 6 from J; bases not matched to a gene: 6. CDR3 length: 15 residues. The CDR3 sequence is CASSLGVAGGDTQYF. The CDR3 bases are TGTGCCAGCAGCTTGGGGGTTGCGGGGGGCGATACGCAGTATTTT.

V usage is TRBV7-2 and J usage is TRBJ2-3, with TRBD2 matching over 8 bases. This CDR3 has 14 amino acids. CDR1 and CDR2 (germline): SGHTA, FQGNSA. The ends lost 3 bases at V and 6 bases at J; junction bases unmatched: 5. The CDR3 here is CASSLSGRWDTQYF. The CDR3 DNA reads TGTGCCAGCAGCTTGAGCGGGAGATGGGATACGCAGTATTTT.

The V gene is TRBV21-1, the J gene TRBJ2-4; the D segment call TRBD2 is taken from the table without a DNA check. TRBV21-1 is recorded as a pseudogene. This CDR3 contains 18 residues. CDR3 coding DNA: TGTGCCAGCAGCAAGGCCGATCGGGTGCAGTGCCCTCTAAACATTCAGTACTTC. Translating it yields CASSKADRVQCPLNIQYF.

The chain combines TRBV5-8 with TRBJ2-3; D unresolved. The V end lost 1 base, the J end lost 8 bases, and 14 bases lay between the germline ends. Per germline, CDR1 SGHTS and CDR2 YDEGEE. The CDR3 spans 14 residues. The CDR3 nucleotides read TGTGCCAGCAGCTTGACCCACGCCCCAGCTACGCAGTATTTT. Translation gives CASSLTHAPATQYF.

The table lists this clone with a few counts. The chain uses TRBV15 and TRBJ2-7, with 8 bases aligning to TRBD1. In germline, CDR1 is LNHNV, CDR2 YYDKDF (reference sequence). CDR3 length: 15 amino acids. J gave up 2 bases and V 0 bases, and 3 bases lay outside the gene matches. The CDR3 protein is CATSREWTGTYEQYF. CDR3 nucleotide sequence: TGTGCCACCAGCAGAGAGTGGACAGGGACCTACGAGCAGTACTTC.

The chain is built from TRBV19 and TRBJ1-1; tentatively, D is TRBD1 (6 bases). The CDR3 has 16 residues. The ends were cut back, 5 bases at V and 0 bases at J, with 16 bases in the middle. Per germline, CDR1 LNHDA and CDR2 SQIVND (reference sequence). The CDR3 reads CASSPWDTIMNTEAFF. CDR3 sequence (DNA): TGTGCCAGTAGTCCCTGGGACACAATCATGAACACTGAAGCTTTCTTT.

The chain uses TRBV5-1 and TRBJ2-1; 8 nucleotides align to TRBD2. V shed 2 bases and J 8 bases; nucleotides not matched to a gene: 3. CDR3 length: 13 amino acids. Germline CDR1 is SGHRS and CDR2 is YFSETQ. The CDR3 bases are TGCGCCAGCAGCTTTGCGGGAGGTGATGAGCAGTTCTTC. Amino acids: CASSFAGGDEQFF.

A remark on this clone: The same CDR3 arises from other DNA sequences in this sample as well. The CDR3 nucleotides are TGTGCCAGCAGTTTGTCGGGGTTCACTGAAGCTTTCTTT. Protein product: CASSLSGFTEAFF. The rearrangement uses TRBV28 and TRBJ1-1; D is unresolved. V was pared by 3 bases and J by 4 bases, with 9 bases between. From germline, CDR1 is MDHEN and CDR2 SYDVKM. The CDR3 sequence is 13 residues long.

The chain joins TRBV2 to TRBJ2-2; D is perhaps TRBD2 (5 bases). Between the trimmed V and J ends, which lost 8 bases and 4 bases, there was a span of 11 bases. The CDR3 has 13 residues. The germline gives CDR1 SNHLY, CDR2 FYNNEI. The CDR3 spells CASGLGGTGELFF. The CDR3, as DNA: TGTGCCAGCGGACTCGGAGGCACCGGGGAGCTGTTTTTT.

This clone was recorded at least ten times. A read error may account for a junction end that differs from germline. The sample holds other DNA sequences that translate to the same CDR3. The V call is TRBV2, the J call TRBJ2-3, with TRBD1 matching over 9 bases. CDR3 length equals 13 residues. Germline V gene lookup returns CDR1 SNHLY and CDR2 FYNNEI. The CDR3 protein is CASSTGGTDTQYF. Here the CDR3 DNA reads TGTGCCAGCAGCACAGGGGGCACCGATACGCAGTATTTT.

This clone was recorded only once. The CDR3 bases are TGTGCCAGCAGCTTAATGGCGGACACTGAAGCTTTCTTT. Amino acids: CASSLMADTEAFF. The chain uses TRBV7-9 and TRBJ1-1; D gene ambiguous. Germline V gives CDR1 SEHNR, CDR2 FQNEAQ (reference sequence). Trimming took 2 bases from V and 3 from J, leaving 7 bases between them. This CDR3 comprises 13 residues.

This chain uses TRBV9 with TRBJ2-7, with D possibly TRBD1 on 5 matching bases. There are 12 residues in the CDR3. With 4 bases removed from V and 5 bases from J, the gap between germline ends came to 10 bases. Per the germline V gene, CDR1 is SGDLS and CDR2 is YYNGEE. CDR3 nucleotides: TGTGCCAGCAGCTCTCAGGGTCACGAGCAGTACTTC. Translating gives CASSSQGHEQYF.

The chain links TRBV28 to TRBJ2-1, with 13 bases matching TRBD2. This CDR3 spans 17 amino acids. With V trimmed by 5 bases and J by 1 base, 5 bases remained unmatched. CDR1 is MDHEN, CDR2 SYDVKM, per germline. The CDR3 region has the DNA TGTGCCAGCAGTACTAGCGGGAGGGCAAGGTCCTACAATGAGCAGTTCTTC. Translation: CASSTSGRARSYNEQFF.